Below, 23 T cell receptor beta chains from the same sample are listed, as sequenced in a study of Graves' ophthalmopathy and Graves' hyperthyroidism. TCR beta CDR3 amplification used RNA transcripts. First-round RT-PCR employed HTBI primers, with a second-round multiplex PCR after it. One entry per CDR3 protein, called by TCRdb with MiXCR from the multiplex PCR reads. The data hold about 400,000 distinct CDR3 sequences, with 20% to 25% observed a single time. Source material: peripheral blood. The origin of the receptors is a woman between 18 and 29 years old with stable Graves' hyperthyroidism.

CDR3 in amino acids: CASSPPFSRNTGELFF. Here the CDR3 DNA reads TGCGCCAGCAGCCCACCATTTTCGCGGAACACCGGGGAGCTGTTTTTT. J is TRBJ2-2 and V is TRBV5-1; D is uncertain. The CDR3 consists of 16 residues. Germline lookup yields CDR1 SGHRS and CDR2 YFSETQ. Between the trimmed V and J ends, which lost 4 bases and 1 base, there was a span of 14 bases.

This clonotype showed up many times. CDR3 region: CASSQGLDVPYEQYF. The CDR3 nucleotides read TGCGCCAGCAGCCAAGGCCTTGACGTACCCTACGAGCAGTACTTC. The chain links TRBV4-1 to TRBJ2-7; D unclear. Germline CDR1 is MGHRA and CDR2 is YSYEKL. This CDR3 is 15 amino acids long. Trimming removed 1 base from V and 2 bases from J, with 12 bases in between.

Many counts were recorded for this clonotype. The chain employs TRBV7-2 and TRBJ1-2; D is ambiguous. From germline, CDR1 is SGHTA and CDR2 FQGNSA. CDR3 length equals 13 residues. V was trimmed by 2 bases and J by 4 bases, leaving 8 bases between them. The CDR3 sequence: CASSLNLLYGYTF. The CDR3 bases are TGTGCCAGCAGCTTAAATCTCCTCTATGGCTACACCTTC.

The V and J genes are TRBV18 and TRBJ1-1; weak D call: TRBD1 (5 bases). The CDR3 sequence is 16 residues long. V was trimmed by 3 bases and J by 1 base, leaving 15 bases between them. CDR1 is KGHSH and CDR2 is LQKENI in the germline V gene. DNA for the CDR3: TGTGCCAGCTCACCGTTGCCGGGGGGGGAGAACACTGAAGCTTTCTTT. Translating gives CASSPLPGGENTEAFF.

This clonotype was observed many times. The CDR3 sequence is CASSSGDRWRTGELFF. The CDR3 DNA follows: TGTGCCAGCAGTTCTGGGGACAGGTGGCGGACCGGGGAGCTGTTTTTT. The chain uses TRBV28 and TRBJ2-2, with TRBD1 matching over 8 bases. There are 16 residues in the CDR3. V lost 4 bases and J lost 5; bases outside the gene matches: 9. CDR1 and CDR2 (germline): MDHEN, SYDVKM. Together with reference TRBV28 and TRBJ2-2, the CDR3 gives the full variable domain: DVKVTQSSRYLVKRTGEKVFLECVQDMDHENMFWYRQDPGLGLRLIYFSYDVKMKEKGDIPEGYSVSREKKERFSLILESASTNQTSMYLCASSSGDRWRTGELFFGEGSRLTVL.

This clonotype has a count of ten or more. The rearrangement links TRBV24-1 to TRBJ2-7; 8 positions agree with TRBD2. V shed 7 bases and J 7 bases; nucleotides not matched to a gene: 5. In germline, CDR1 is KGHDR, CDR2 SFDVKD. The CDR3 has 12 amino acids. The CDR3 loop is CATRGTRGEQYF. The CDR3 nucleotides read TGTGCCACCAGAGGGACTAGAGGGGAGCAGTACTTC.

The chain links TRBV4-1 to TRBJ2-5; TRBD2 agrees at 11 bases. Unmatched junction bases numbered 8, after V lost 6 bases and J lost 5 bases. This CDR3 has 15 amino acids. CDR1 is MGHRA, CDR2 YSYEKL, per germline. The chain's CDR3 is CASRRNSGRAETQYF. The CDR3, as DNA: TGCGCCAGCAGACGGAATAGCGGGAGGGCGGAGACCCAGTACTTC.

This chain joins TRBV6-2 or TRBV6-3 and TRBJ1-2, with a possible D match to TRBD1 (5 bases). The germline V and J ends were trimmed by 0 bases and 0 bases, with 14 bases remaining between them. The CDR3 has 17 residues. Per germline, CDR1 MNHEY and CDR2 SVGEGT. The CDR3 here is CASSYSQTETANYGYTF. The CDR3 bases are TGTGCCAGCAGTTACTCCCAGACAGAAACAGCTAACTATGGCTACACCTTC.

In its sample, this clonotype was seen many times. The chain employs TRBV15 and TRBJ2-2; no firm D call. Trimming pared 0 bases from V and 9 bases from J, leaving 23 bases between. The CDR3 covers 18 residues. Germline CDR1 is LNHNV and CDR2 is YYDKDF (reference sequence). CDR3 residues: CATSRDLSARLRSRELFF. The CDR3 region has the DNA TGTGCCACCAGCAGAGATCTTTCGGCCCGCCTACGTTCCAGGGAGCTGTTTTTT.

This clonotype was found many times. The chain carries TRBV13 and TRBJ2-7; tentative D call: TRBD1 (5 bases). Trimming took off 5 bases at V and 2 bases at J, with 7 bases between the two ends. This CDR3 is built from 12 residues. CDR1 is PRHDT, CDR2 FYEKMQ, per germline (reference sequence). CDR3 DNA sequence: TGTGCCAGCAGCGAGACAGCCTACGAGCAGTACTTC. It is translated as CASSETAYEQYF.

The chain uses TRBV12-3 or TRBV12-4 and TRBJ1-6; D remains ambiguous. The CDR3 loop spans 14 amino acids. With 5 bases removed from V and 9 bases from J, the gap between germline ends came to 14 bases. CDR3 protein: CASSRREGCSPLHF. The CDR3 DNA reads as TGTGCCAGCAGTCGTAGGGAGGGTTGTTCACCCCTCCACTTT.

This clonotype was seen repeatedly, ten times or more. The chain combines TRBV20-1 with TRBJ2-7; 8 bases are shared with TRBD2. The trim removed 0 bases at V and 1 base at J, leaving 2 bases unmatched. Germline values: CDR1 DFQATT, CDR2 SNEGSKA (reference sequence). This CDR3 has 14 residues. CDR3 nucleotides: TGCAGTGCTAGAGATCCGGGAGGGTCCTACGAGCAGTACTTC. This encodes CSARDPGGSYEQYF.

This clonotype was picked up many times. This sequence joins TRBV9 and TRBJ2-5; D may be TRBD2 (5 bases). With 4 bases removed from V and 6 bases from J, the gap between germline ends came to 16 bases. Germline CDR1 is SGDLS and CDR2 is YYNGEE. The CDR3 is 14 residues long. Here the CDR3 reads CASSTSGAGKTQYF. The CDR3 bases are TGTGCCAGCAGCACCAGCGGTGCCGGGAAGACCCAGTACTTC.

This clonotype appeared many times. CDR3 nucleotides: TGTGCCACCAGCAGGACAGGGGTATACGAGCAGTACTTC. Protein sequence: CATSRTGVYEQYF. The V gene is TRBV15, the J gene TRBJ2-7, with 8 bases matching TRBD1. Trimming took 3 bases from V and 4 from J; bases not matched to a gene: 2. The CDR3 has 13 amino acids. Germline V gene data show CDR1 as LNHNV and CDR2 as YYDKDF (reference sequence).

Ten or more counts support this clonotype. The V and J genes are TRBV4-3 and TRBJ2-4; 11 bases match TRBD2. The CDR3 has 22 amino acids. V dropped 5 bases and J dropped 0; count of bases not matched to a gene: 21. Germline loops: CDR1 LGHNA, CDR2 YSLEER. The CDR3 DNA reads as TGCGCCAGCAGCTTGAGGACGTCGACTAGCGGGGCCCCGATCTCAGCCAAAAACATTCAGTACTTC. This encodes CASSLRTSTSGAPISAKNIQYF.

This clonotype was counted only a few times. J is TRBJ2-7 and V is TRBV29-1, with 7 nucleotides matching TRBD1. CDR3 length: 12 amino acids. The germline V gene encodes CDR1 SQVTM and CDR2 ANQGSEA. J was trimmed by 6 bases and V by 4 bases; bases with no gene match: 6. The DNA of the CDR3 is TGCAGCGTTGGACAGGGACCCTTCGAGCAGTACTTC. Encoded protein: CSVGQGPFEQYF.

V gene TRBV6-2 or TRBV6-3 combines with J gene TRBJ2-6; D remains unclear. V was cut by 0 bases and J by 0 bases, with 6 bases left in between. From germline, CDR1 is MNHEY and CDR2 SVGEGT. The CDR3 length is 16 residues. CDR3 region: CASSYSAHSGANVLTF. The CDR3 region has the DNA TGTGCCAGCAGTTACTCCGCGCACTCTGGGGCCAACGTCCTGACTTTC.

In its sample, this clonotype was seen many times. V gene TRBV4-1 combines with J gene TRBJ2-2; tentative D call: TRBD2 (6 bases). This CDR3 has 17 amino acids. In germline, CDR1 is MGHRA, CDR2 YSYEKL. The germline V and J ends were trimmed by 4 bases and 5 bases, with 20 bases remaining between them. In DNA, the CDR3 is TGCGCCAGCAGCCGACGGCACGCGTTTGGGGGGACCGGGGAGCTGTTTTTT. It encodes CASSRRHAFGGTGELFF.

This clonotype was counted at least ten times. The V and J genes are TRBV29-1 and TRBJ1-2; no clear D gene. CDR3 length: 13 amino acids. The V and J ends lost 0 bases and 2 bases respectively, with 7 bases between them. The germline V gene encodes CDR1 SQVTM and CDR2 ANQGSEA. CDR3 loop: CSVEDDENYGYTF. Written as DNA, the CDR3 is TGCAGCGTTGAAGACGACGAAAACTATGGCTACACCTTC.

This clonotype came up many times. This chain joins TRBV7-2 and TRBJ1-1; no reliable D call. The germline V gene encodes CDR1 SGHTA and CDR2 FQGNSA. The CDR3 runs to 12 residues. The V gene lost 1 base and the J gene lost 10 bases, with 10 bases spanning the gap. This CDR3 reads CASSLDSGRAFF. CDR3 nucleotides: TGTGCCAGCAGCTTAGACTCCGGGAGAGCTTTCTTT.

This clonotype is a singleton in its sample. This chain uses TRBV12-3 or TRBV12-4 with TRBJ1-1; D unclear. The V gene lost 5 bases and the J gene lost 0 bases, with 13 bases spanning the gap. The CDR3 is 15 residues long. CDR3 DNA sequence: TGTGCCAGCAGTCTCCGCAAGTTCATGAACACTGAAGCTTTCTTT. Translation: CASSLRKFMNTEAFF.

This clonotype was counted many times. V is TRBV5-4 and J is TRBJ2-2; D is possibly TRBD1 or TRBD2 (5 bases each). Germline lookup yields CDR1 SGHNT and CDR2 YYREEE (reference sequence). Trimming cost V 2 bases and J 6 bases, with 26 bases left between them. The CDR3 sequence is 19 residues long. The chain's CDR3 is CASSLSPAAPGIGAGELFF. CDR3 coding DNA: TGTGCCAGCAGCTTATCCCCAGCGGCCCCAGGGATTGGCGCCGGGGAGCTGTTTTTT.

This clonotype was seen many times. The chain is built from TRBV5-1 and TRBJ1-1; D call uncertain. With 1 base removed from V and 7 bases from J, the gap between germline ends came to 8 bases. Per germline, CDR1 SGHRS and CDR2 YFSETQ. The CDR3 length is 12 residues. CDR3 sequence: CASSLLGLEAFF. In nucleotides, the CDR3 is TGCGCCAGCAGCTTGCTAGGTCTTGAAGCTTTCTTT.